These T cell receptor beta chains were read from a single sample in a study of CD8 T cells in ankylosing spondylitis. TCRdb analysed the 5' RACE reads with MiXCR anew, one entry per CDR3 protein. This table holds about 140,000 distinct CDR3 sequences, about 7% found once. Sequenced: blood, either unsorted or a sorted T cell fraction (not recorded which). These receptors all come from a female donor with ankylosing spondylitis or in good health (not recorded which). Each CDR3 is given with its conserved first and last residue.

>TRBV20-1|TRBJ2-1
CSARDFATHTYNEQFF
>TRBV3-1|TRBJ2-6
CARSSPVQRGFSGANVLTF
>TRBV5-5|TRBJ2-7
CASSLESGLPYEQYF
>TRBV5-1|TRBJ2-1
CASSLSSVYNEQFF
>TRBV5-1|TRBJ1-1
CASSPGTRNPEAFF
>TRBV25-1|TRBJ1-2
CTSSEWGGSGYTF
>TRBV5-1|TRBJ2-7
CASRLAHGSYEQYF
>TRBV3-1|TRBJ2-3
CASSPGDRATDTQYF
>TRBV7-9|TRBJ1-1
CASSLRGGQGTEAFF
>TRBV12-3/TRBV12-4|TRBJ2-7
CASSFGGSDEQYF
>TRBV6-1|TRBJ2-7
CASTPRIYEQYF
>TRBV12-3/TRBV12-4|TRBJ2-5
CASSPLTGGETQYF
>TRBV19|TRBJ1-5
CASSKTQGASNQPQHF
>TRBV28|TRBJ2-1
CASSLFGTTRFF
>TRBV5-1|TRBJ2-1
CASSLSSSYNEQFF
>TRBV5-1|TRBJ2-7
CASSLAANPTYEQYF
>TRBV9|TRBJ2-7
CASSVGGITDEQYF
>TRBV2|TRBJ1-1
CASNSGLLDTEAFF
>TRBV7-9|TRBJ1-5
CASSYGSGDQPQHF
>TRBV28|TRBJ2-1
CASADSSYNEQFF
>TRBV7-9|TRBJ1-4
CASSPIGETTNEKLFF
>TRBV3-1|TRBJ2-1
CASSYISRDRDNEQFF
>TRBV20-1|TRBJ1-3
CSARAIGAYGSGNTIYF
>TRBV24-1|TRBJ2-3
CATSDSGQPRSDTQYF
>TRBV20-1|TRBJ2-7
CSVGQGDSTYEQYF
>TRBV20-1|TRBJ1-5
CSARLPGGHQPQHF
>TRBV6-5|TRBJ2-3
CASSWAGRGDTQYF
>TRBV7-2|TRBJ2-1
CASSFNGGRYNEQFF
>TRBV12-3/TRBV12-4|TRBJ2-3
CASSSQLDTQYF
>TRBV6-1|TRBJ2-7
CASSVTASGPYEQYF
>TRBV5-6|TRBJ2-2
CASSLDYLPGELFF
>TRBV12-3/TRBV12-4|TRBJ1-2
CASSQGPQLYGYTF
>TRBV4-3|TRBJ2-1
CASSHQGRNNEQFF
>TRBV18|TRBJ1-1
CASSPRTVNTEAFF
>TRBV6-5|TRBJ2-3
CASSYSEGTDTQYF
>TRBV6-1|TRBJ2-1
CASRVTGANNEQFF
>TRBV12-3/TRBV12-4|TRBJ2-1
CASSFDREYPSYNEQFF